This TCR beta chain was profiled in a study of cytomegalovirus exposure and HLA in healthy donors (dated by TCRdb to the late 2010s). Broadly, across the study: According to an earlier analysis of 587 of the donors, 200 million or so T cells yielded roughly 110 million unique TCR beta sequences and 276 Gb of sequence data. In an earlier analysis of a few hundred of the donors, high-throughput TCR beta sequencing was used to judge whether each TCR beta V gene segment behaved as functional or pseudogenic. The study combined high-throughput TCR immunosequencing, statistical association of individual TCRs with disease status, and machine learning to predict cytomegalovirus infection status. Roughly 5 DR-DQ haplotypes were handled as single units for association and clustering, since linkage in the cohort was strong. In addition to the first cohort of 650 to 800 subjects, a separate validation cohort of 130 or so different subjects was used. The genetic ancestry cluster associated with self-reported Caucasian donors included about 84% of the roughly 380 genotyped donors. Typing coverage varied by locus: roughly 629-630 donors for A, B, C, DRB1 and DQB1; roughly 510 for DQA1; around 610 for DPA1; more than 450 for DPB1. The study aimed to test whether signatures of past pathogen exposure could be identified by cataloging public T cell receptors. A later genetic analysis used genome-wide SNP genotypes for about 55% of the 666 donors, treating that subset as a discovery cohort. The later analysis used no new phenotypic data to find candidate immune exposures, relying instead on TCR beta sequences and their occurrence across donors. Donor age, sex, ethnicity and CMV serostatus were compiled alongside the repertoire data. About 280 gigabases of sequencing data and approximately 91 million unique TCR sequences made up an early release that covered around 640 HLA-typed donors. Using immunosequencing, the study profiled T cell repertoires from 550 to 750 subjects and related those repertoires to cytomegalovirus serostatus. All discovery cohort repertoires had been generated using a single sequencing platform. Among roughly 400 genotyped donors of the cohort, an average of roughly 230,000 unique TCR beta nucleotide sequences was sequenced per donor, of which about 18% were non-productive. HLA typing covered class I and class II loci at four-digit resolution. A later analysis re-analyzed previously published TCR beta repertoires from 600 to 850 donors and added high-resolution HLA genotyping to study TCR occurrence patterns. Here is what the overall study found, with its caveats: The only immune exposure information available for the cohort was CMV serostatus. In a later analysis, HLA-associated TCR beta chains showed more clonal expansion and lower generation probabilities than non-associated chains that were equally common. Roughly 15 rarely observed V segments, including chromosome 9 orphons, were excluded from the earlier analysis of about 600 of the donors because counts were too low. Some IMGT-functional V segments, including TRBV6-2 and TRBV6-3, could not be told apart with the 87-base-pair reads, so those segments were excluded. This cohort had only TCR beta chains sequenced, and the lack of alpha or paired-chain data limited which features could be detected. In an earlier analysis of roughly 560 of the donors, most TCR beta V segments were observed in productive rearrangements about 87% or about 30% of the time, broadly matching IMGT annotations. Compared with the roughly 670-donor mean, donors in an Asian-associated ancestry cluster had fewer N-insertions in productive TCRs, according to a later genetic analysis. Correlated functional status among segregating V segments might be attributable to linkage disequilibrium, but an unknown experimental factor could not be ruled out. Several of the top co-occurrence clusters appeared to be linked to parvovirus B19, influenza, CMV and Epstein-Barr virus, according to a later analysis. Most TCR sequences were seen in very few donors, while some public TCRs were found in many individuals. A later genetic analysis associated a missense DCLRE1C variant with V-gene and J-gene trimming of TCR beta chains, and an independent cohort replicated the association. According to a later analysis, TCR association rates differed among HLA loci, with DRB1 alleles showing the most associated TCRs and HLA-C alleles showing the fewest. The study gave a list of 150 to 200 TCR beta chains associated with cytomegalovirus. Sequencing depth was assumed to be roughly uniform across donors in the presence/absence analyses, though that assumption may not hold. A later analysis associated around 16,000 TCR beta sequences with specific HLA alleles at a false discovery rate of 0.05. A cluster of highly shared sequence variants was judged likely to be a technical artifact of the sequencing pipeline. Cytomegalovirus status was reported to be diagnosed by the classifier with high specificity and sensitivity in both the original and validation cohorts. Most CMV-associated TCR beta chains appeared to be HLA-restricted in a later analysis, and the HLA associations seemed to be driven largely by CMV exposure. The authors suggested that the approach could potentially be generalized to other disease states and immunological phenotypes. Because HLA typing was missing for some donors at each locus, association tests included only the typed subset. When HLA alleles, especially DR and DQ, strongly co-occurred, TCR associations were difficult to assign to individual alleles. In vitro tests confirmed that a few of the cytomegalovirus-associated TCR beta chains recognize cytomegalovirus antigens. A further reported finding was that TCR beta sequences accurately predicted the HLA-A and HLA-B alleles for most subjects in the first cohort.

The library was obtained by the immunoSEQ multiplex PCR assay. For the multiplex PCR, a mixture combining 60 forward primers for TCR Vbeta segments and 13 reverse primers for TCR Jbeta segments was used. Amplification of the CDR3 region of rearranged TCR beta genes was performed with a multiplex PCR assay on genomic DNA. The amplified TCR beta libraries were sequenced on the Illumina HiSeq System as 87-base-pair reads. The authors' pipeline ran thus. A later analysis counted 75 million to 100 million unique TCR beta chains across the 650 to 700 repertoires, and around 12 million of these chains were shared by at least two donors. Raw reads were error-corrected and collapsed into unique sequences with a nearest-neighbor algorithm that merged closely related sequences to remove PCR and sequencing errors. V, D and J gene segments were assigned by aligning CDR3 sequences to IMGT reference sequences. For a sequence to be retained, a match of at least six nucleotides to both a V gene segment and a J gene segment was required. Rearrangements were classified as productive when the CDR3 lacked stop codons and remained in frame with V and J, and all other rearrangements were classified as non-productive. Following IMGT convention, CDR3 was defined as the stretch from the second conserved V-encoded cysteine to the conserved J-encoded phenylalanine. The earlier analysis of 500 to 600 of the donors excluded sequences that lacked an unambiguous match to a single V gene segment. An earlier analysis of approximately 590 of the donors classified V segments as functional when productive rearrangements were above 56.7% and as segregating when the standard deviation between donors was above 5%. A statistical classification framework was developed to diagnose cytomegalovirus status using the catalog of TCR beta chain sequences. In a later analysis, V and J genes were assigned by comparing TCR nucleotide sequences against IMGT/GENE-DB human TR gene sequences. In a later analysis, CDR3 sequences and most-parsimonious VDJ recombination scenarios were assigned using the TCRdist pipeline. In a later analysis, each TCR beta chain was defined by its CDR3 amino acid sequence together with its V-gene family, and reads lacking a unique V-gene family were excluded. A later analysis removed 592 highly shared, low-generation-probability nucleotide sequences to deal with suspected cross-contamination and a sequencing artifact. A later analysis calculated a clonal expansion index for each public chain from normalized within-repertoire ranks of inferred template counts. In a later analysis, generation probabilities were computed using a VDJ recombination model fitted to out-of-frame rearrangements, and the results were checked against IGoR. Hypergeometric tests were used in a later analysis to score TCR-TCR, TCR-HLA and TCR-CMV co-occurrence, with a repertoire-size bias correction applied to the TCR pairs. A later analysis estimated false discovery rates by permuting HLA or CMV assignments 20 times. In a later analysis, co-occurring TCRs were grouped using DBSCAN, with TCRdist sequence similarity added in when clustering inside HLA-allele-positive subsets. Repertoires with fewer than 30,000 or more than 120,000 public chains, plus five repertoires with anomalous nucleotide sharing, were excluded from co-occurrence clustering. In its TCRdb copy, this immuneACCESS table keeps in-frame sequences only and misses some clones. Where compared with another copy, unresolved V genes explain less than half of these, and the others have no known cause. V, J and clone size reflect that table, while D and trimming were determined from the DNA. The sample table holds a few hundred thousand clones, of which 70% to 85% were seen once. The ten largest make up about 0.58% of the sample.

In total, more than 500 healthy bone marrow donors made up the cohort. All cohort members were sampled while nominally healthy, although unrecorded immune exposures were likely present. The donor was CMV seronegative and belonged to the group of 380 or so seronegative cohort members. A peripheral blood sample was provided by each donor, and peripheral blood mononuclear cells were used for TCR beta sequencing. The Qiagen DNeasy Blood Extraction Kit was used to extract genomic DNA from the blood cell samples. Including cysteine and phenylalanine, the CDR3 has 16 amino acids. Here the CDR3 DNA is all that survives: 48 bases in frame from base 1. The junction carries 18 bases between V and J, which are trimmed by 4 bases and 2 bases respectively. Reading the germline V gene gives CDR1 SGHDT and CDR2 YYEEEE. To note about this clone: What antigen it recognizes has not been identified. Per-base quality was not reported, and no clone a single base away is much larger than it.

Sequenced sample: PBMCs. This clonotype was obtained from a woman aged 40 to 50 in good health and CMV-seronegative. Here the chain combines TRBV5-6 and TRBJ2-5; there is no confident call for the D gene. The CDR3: CASSLPGEHHQETQYF. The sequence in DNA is TGTGCCAGCAGCCTCCCCGGTGAGCATCATCAAGAGACCCAGTACTTC.